The 9 T cell receptor beta chains given below trace back to one sample, sequenced in a study of blood T cell repertoires in COVID-19. The protocol was immunoSEQ multiplex PCR, while the TCRdb copy is restricted to in-frame clones and leaves out a portion. The sample includes about 70,000 clones, about 87% of them seen just once. The sample comprised peripheral blood. The receptor set was obtained from a man aged 45 to 65 with active COVID-19.

V is TRBV27 and J is TRBJ1-5; D unresolved. The CDR3 runs to 15 residues. Germline lookup yields CDR1 MNHEY and CDR2 SMNVEV (reference sequence). V dropped 2 bases and J dropped 4 bases, with 12 bases sitting between them. The CDR3 region is CASSLEPASNQPQHF. DNA of the CDR3: TGTGCCAGCAGTTTAGAGCCCGCCTCTAATCAGCCCCAGCATTTT.

The chain is built from TRBV5-8 and TRBJ1-2; no clear D gene. The CDR3 contains 14 residues. Germline-derived CDR1 and CDR2 are SGHTS and YDEGEE. V lost 5 bases, J lost 8 bases, and 19 bases lay in between. The CDR3 reads CASRPSPFSEGYTF. In DNA, the CDR3 is TGTGCCAGCAGGCCGTCCCCCTTCTCTGAGGGCTACACCTTC.

This chain connects TRBV9 to TRBJ2-7; tentatively, D is TRBD2 (6 bases). This CDR3 is 15 amino acids long. Trimming removed 2 bases from V and 2 bases from J, with 14 bases in between. Germline lookup yields CDR1 SGDLS and CDR2 YYNGEE. CDR3 region: CASSVTREPAYEQYF. The CDR3 DNA follows: TGTGCCAGCAGCGTGACTAGGGAGCCTGCCTACGAGCAGTACTTC.

The V gene is TRBV11-2, the J gene TRBJ1-2; TRBD1 might be the D (5 bases). The CDR3 is made up of 15 amino acids. The V and J ends lost 5 bases and 7 bases respectively, with 20 bases between them. Germline loops: CDR1 SGHAT, CDR2 FQNNGV. CDR3 nucleotide sequence: TGTGCCAGCAGCCCTCCTTGGACACCTCACGGTGGCTACACCTTC. This encodes CASSPPWTPHGGYTF.

J is TRBJ2-5 and V is TRBV5-1, with TRBD1 as a possible D gene (6 bases). V lost 0 bases and J 1 base, leaving 16 bases between the germline ends. The CDR3 consists of 17 residues. Per germline, CDR1 SGHRS and CDR2 YFSETQ. Here the CDR3 reads CASSLEAGAPIQETQYF. The CDR3 coding sequence is TGCGCCAGCAGCTTGGAGGCAGGGGCCCCCATCCAAGAGACCCAGTACTTC.

The gene calls are TRBV12-3 or TRBV12-4 and TRBJ1-5; no firm D call. The ends were cut back, 5 bases at V and 1 base at J, with 6 bases in the middle. CDR3 length: 13 amino acids. CDR3 nucleotide sequence: TGTGCCAGCAGTCACGGGAGCAATCAGCCCCAGCATTTT. This encodes CASSHGSNQPQHF.

The chain employs TRBV7-2 and TRBJ2-3; TRBD1 matches 7 bases. Germline V lookup: CDR1 SGHTA, CDR2 FQGNSA. V gave up 2 bases and J gave up 4 bases; unmatched junction bases: 15. The CDR3 totals 18 residues. The CDR3: CASSLRGPRGSRPDTQYF. The CDR3 DNA follows: TGTGCCAGCAGCTTAAGGGGGCCTAGGGGGTCTCGCCCAGATACGCAGTATTTT.

V is TRBV4-3 and J is TRBJ2-1; D is possibly TRBD1 (5 bases). This CDR3 spans 15 amino acids. Germline V gene lookup returns CDR1 LGHNA and CDR2 YSLEER. The germline V and J ends were trimmed by 0 bases and 4 bases, with 10 bases remaining between them. The CDR3 loop is CASSQEGALYNEQFF. CDR3 DNA: TGCGCCAGCAGCCAAGAAGGGGCTCTGTACAATGAGCAGTTCTTC.

The rearrangement links TRBV12-3 or TRBV12-4 to TRBJ1-4; TRBD1 is a possible D gene (6 bases). CDR3 length: 12 amino acids. Trimming left V 2 bases short and J 8 bases short, with 6 bases between. CDR3 in amino acids: CASSLRGEKLFF. CDR3 DNA: TGTGCCAGCAGTTTAAGGGGGGAAAAACTGTTTTTT.